This T cell receptor (beta chain) was identified during a study of T cell responses to AZD1222 COVID-19 vaccine. In regard to this clone: Its antigen is undetermined.

Using immunoSEQ multiplex PCR, the repertoire was profiled, and TCRdb retains in-frame clones only, with some absent. The sample yields fewer than 200,000 clones, around 90% seen once. Study outcomes and limitations: The sample set comprised mostly white British donors with more females, and clonal diversity was possibly underestimated. Spike-wide coverage was observed for vaccine-associated CD4 TCRs, with dominant responses at 160-218 and 743-854.

Per the germline V gene, CDR1 is SNHLY and CDR2 is FYNNEI. The V end lost 8 bases, the J end lost 3 bases, and 14 bases lay between the germline ends. The CDR3 is 13 amino acids. The TCR comes from an adult who received the AZD1222 COVID-19 vaccine. The chain joins TRBV2 to TRBJ2-7; D perhaps matches TRBD2 (6 bases). Source: peripheral blood, taken 28 days after the second AZD1222 dose. Here the CDR3 reads CASSEGINYEQYF. CDR3 DNA: TGTGCCAGCTCGGAGGGGATAAACTACGAGCAGTACTTC.